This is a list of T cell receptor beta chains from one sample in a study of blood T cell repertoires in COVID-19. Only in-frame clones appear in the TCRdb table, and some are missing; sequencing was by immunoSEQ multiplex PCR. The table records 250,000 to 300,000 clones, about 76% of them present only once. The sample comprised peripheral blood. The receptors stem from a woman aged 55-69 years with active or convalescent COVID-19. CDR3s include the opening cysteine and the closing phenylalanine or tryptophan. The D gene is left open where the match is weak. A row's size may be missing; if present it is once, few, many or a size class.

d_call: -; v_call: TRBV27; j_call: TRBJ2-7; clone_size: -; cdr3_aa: CASSLQGQSHEQYF; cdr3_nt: TGTGCCAGCAGTTTACAGGGACAATCGCACGAGCAGTACTTC
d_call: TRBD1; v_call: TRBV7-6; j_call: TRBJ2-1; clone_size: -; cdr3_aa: CASSREGTGGNEQFF; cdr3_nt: TGTGCCAGCAGCCGAGAGGGGACAGGGGGCAATGAGCAGTTCTTC
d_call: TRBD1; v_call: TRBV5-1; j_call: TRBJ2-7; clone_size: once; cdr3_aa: CASSPAGGVYEQYF; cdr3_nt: TGCGCCAGCTCTCCGGCAGGGGGAGTTTACGAGCAGTACTTC
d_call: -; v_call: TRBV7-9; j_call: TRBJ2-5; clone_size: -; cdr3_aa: CASTRRGQETQYF; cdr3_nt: TGTGCCAGCACCCGACGGGGCCAAGAGACCCAGTACTTC
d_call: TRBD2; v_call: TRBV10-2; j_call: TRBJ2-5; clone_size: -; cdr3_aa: CASTSGGAGETQYF; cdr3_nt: TGCGCCAGTACTAGCGGGGGGGCGGGAGAGACCCAGTACTTC
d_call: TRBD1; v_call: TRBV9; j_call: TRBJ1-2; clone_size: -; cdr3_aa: CASSVAPTGRTGVYGYTF; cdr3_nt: TGTGCCAGCAGCGTAGCCCCAACCGGAAGGACAGGCGTCTATGGCTACACCTTC
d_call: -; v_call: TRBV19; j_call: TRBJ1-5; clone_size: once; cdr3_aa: CASKKGGNNQPQHF; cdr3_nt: TGTGCCAGTAAAAAGGGGGGGAACAATCAGCCCCAGCATTTT
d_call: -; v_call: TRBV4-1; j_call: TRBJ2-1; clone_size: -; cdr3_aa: CASSYTFLLVNEQFF; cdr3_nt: TGCGCCAGCAGCTATACATTCTTACTAGTCAATGAGCAGTTCTTC
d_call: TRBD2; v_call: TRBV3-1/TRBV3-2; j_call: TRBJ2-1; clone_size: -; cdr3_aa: CASSQGAGDYEQFF; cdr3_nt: TGTGCCAGCAGCCAAGGAGCGGGGGACTATGAGCAGTTCTTC
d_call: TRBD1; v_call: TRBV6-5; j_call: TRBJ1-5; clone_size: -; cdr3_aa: CASSRQGGQPQHF; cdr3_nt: TGTGCCAGCAGCCGACAGGGTGGTCAGCCCCAGCATTTT
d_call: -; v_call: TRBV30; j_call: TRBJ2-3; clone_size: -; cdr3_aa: CAWSGNRASTDTQYF; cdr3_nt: TGTGCCTGGAGTGGCAACAGGGCTAGCACAGATACGCAGTATTTT
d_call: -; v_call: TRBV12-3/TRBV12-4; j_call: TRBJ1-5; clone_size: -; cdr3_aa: CASSAGQPQHF; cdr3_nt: TGTGCCAGCAGTGCGGGTCAGCCCCAGCATTTT
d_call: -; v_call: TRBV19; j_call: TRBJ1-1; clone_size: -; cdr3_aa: CASSTGVGNTEAFF; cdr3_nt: TGTGCCAGTAGTACAGGGGTGGGAAACACTGAAGCTTTCTTT
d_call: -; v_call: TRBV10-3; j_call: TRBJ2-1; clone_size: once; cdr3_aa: CAISDQASYNEQFF; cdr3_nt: TGTGCCATCAGTGACCAGGCCTCCTACAATGAGCAGTTCTTC
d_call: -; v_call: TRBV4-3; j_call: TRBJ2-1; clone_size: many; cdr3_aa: CASSQTTGSSANEQFF; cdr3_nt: TGCGCCAGCAGCCAGACTACCGGGAGTTCTGCTAATGAGCAGTTCTTC
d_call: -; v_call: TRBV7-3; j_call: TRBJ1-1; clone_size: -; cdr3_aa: CASSLVENTEAFF; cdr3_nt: TGTGCCAGCAGCTTAGTAGAGAACACTGAAGCTTTCTTT
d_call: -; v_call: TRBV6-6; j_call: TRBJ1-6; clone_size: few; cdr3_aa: CASGGDYNSPLHF; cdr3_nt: TGTGCCAGCGGGGGGGACTATAATTCACCCCTCCACTTT
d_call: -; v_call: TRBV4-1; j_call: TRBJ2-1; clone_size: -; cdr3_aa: CASSQEGAFGNEQFF; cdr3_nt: TGCGCCAGCAGCCAAGAGGGGGCCTTTGGAAATGAGCAGTTCTTC
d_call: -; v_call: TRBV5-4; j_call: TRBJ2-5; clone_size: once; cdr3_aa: CAIATPSGGGGETQYF; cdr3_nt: TGTGCCATCGCGACGCCCTCCGGGGGAGGAGGAGAGACCCAGTACTTC
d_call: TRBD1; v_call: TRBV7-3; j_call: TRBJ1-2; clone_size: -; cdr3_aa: CASTKKICDRGRRFNYGYTF; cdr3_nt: TGTGCCAGCACTAAAAAAATCTGTGACAGGGGGCGTCGATTTAACTATGGCTACACCTTC
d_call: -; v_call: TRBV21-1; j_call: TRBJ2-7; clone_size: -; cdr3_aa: CASSSAGQGLSYEQYF; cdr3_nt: TGTGCCAGCAGCTCAGCGGGGCAGGGCCTCAGCTACGAGCAGTACTTC